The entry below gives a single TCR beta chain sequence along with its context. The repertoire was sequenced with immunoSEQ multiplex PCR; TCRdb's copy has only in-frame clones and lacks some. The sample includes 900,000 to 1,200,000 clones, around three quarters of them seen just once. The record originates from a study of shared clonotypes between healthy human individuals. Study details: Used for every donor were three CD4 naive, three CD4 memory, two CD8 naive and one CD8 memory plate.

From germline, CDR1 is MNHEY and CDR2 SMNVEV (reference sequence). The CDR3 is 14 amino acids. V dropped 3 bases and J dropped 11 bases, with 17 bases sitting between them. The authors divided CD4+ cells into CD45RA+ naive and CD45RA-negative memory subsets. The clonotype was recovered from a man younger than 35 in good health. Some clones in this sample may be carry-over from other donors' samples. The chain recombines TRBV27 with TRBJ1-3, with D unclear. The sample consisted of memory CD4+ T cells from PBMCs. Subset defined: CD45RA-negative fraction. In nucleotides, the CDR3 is TGTGCCAGCAGTTTGAAGGGCCTAAGTCCCCCCATATATTTT. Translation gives CASSLKGLSPPIYF.